The table lists the clone carrying this T cell receptor (beta chain) with a few counts. The data stem from a study of T-cell memory formation after mild COVID-19. TCRdb re-derived calls from the 5' RACE reads in MiXCR, one entry per CDR3 protein. The repertoire holds 200,000 to 250,000 distinct CDR3 sequences, with over 8.5% as singletons. V was cut by 3 bases and J by 3 bases, with 6 bases left in between. Germline CDR1 DFQATT, CDR2 SNEGSKA (reference sequence). The CDR3 consists of 12 residues. The sequencing input was PBMCs or a T cell subset sorted from them (not recorded which). The receptor's source is a young man who had mild COVID-19 (a few samples of this study predate the infection). Cell type and time point are not known. The chain recombines TRBV20-1 with TRBJ1-5; D is unresolved. The CDR3 DNA sequence: TGCAGTGCTAGCGGGCCCAATCAGCCCCAGCATTTT. This codes for CSASGPNQPQHF.